This is a list of T cell receptor beta chains from one sample in a study of identical twins. TCRdb re-called the 5' RACE reads with MiXCR, one entry per CDR3 protein. The table has 200,000 to 250,000 distinct CDR3 sequences, over 11% seen once. The sequenced sample was memory (CD45RO+) T cells sorted from blood. All receptors derive from a woman aged 18-29 years in good health. CDR3s include the opening cysteine and the closing phenylalanine or tryptophan. The D gene is left open where the match is weak. Rows may omit the clone size; those that give it use once, few, many or a size class.

>TRBJ1-6|TRBV3-1|17|few|.
TGTGCCAGCAGCCAAGATCAAGGAGGGGGCTATAATTCACCCCTCCACTTT
CASSQDQGGGYNSPLHF
>TRBJ2-3|TRBV20-1|15|.|TRBD2
TGCAGTGCTAAACTAGCGGGTGGGGGTCCAGATACGCAGTATTTT
CSAKLAGGGPDTQYF
>TRBJ2-1|TRBV4-3|14|.|.
TGCGCCAGCAGCCAAGGACCGCTAGTTTGGGAGCAGTTCTTC
CASSQGPLVWEQFF
>TRBJ2-5|TRBV11-1|12|.|.
TGTGCCAGCAGCGCCCGTAGGGAGGCCCAGTACTTC
CASSARREAQYF
>TRBJ2-1|TRBV27|14|many|.
TGTGCCAGCAGTTTCGGCAGGCCCGCAAATGAGCAGTTCTTC
CASSFGRPANEQFF
>TRBJ2-7|TRBV20-1|13|few|.
TGCAGTGCTAGGAGCCCAGCGGGTAACGAGCAGTACTTC
CSARSPAGNEQYF
>TRBJ1-1|TRBV7-2|14|.|TRBD1
TGTGCCAGCAGCTTTGGTCACAGGGGGCGTGTAGCTTTCTTT
CASSFGHRGRVAFF
>TRBJ1-5|TRBV20-1|13|few|.
TGCAGTGCTAGGGAGGGCCTCAGTCAGCCCCAGCATTTT
CSAREGLSQPQHF
>TRBJ2-6|TRBV6-1|17|.|.
TGTGCCAGCACCTACGGGGCCCCAGGGCGTGGGGCCAACGTCCTGACTTTC
CASTYGAPGRGANVLTF
>TRBJ2-5|TRBV5-1|15|.|TRBD2
TGCGCCAGCATTGCTGGGCCTAGCGGACAAGAGACCCAGTACTTC
CASIAGPSGQETQYF
>TRBJ2-4|TRBV10-3|16|many|TRBD1
TGTGCCATCAGTAATCCGGGACAGGGGGCCAAAAACATTCAGTACTTC
CAISNPGQGAKNIQYF
>TRBJ2-1|TRBV7-2|15|.|TRBD1
TGTGCCAGCAGCTTACGGGACAGCCTATTCAATGAGCAGTTCTTC
CASSLRDSLFNEQFF
>TRBJ1-1|TRBV27|15|few|.
TGTGCCAGCAGTTCGAGAATGGGAGGGAACACTGAAGCTTTCTTT
CASSSRMGGNTEAFF
>TRBJ2-3|TRBV5-1|15|.|TRBD2
TGCGCCAGCAGCTTCGTGGGACTAGCCGCAGATACGCAGTATTTT
CASSFVGLAADTQYF
>TRBJ1-4|TRBV5-1|15|.|.
TGCGCCAGCAGCTTGTATGGGGCCCCGGGCGAAAAACTGTTTTTT
CASSLYGAPGEKLFF
>TRBJ2-1|TRBV10-3|13|many|TRBD2
TGTGCCATCAGGGGACTAGCGTTCAATGAGCAGTTCTTC
CAIRGLAFNEQFF
>TRBJ2-7|TRBV3-1|15|.|.
TGTGCCACCTCCCCCAATCTACTATTCTCCTACGAGCAGTACTTC
CATSPNLLFSYEQYF
>TRBJ1-3|TRBV6-6|13|few|.
TGTGCCAGCAGTTACGACGGGGAAAACACCATATATTTT
CASSYDGENTIYF
>TRBJ2-3|TRBV20-1|12|.|.
TGCAGTGCTAGTTTCACAGCAGATACGCAGTATTTT
CSASFTADTQYF
>TRBJ2-2|TRBV12-3/TRBV12-4|14|once|TRBD2
TGTGCCAGCAGTTTCGGGGGGTCCTCCGGGGAGCTGTTTTTT
CASSFGGSSGELFF
>TRBJ2-7|TRBV5-1|13|few|.
TGCGCCAGCAGCTTGGGATGGTCCTACGAGCAGTACTTC
CASSLGWSYEQYF
>TRBJ1-1|TRBV5-1|14|.|.
TGCGCCAGCAGCTTGGCGCAGATGAACACTGAAGCTTTCTTT
CASSLAQMNTEAFF
>TRBJ2-1|TRBV29-1|12|many|TRBD1
TGCAGCGGTTCACAGGGGGGCAATGAGCAGTTCTTC
CSGSQGGNEQFF
>TRBJ2-5|TRBV15|13|few|.
TGTGCCACCAGCAGAGATTCGGGGGAGACCCAGTACTTC
CATSRDSGETQYF
>TRBJ2-1|TRBV29-1|13|few|TRBD2
TGCAGCTTGGGGGGGTCGGACTACAATGAGCAGTTCTTC
CSLGGSDYNEQFF
>TRBJ1-2|TRBV20-1|14|.|TRBD1
TGCAGTGCTAGGGCGGGACAGGGACTTCGAGGCTACACCTTC
CSARAGQGLRGYTF
>TRBJ2-7|TRBV3-1|15|few|.
TGTGCCAGCAGCAGGGTCCGTGAGCCTTACAGCGAGCAGTACTTC
CASSRVREPYSEQYF
>TRBJ2-1|TRBV7-2|15|many|.
TGTGCCAGCAGCTTAGGGTTCGGGCCGCATTATGAGCAGTTCTTC
CASSLGFGPHYEQFF
>TRBJ2-4|TRBV12-3/TRBV12-4|17|.|.
TGTGCCAGCAGTTTAAAAAGGGGGGCCCTAGCCAAAAACATTCAGTACTTC
CASSLKRGALAKNIQYF
>TRBJ2-7|TRBV10-3|13|few|.
TGTGCCACCATACCGGACTTGTCCTACGAGCAGTACTTC
CATIPDLSYEQYF
>TRBJ2-1|TRBV5-4|14|.|TRBD2
TGTGCCAGCAGCCCGGAAGCGGGATGGAGCGAGCAGTTCTTC
CASSPEAGWSEQFF
>TRBJ2-2|TRBV6-5|16|.|.
TGTGCCAGCAGTTACTCCCAGGGAGGAGTGCCCGGGGAGCTGTTTTTT
CASSYSQGGVPGELFF
>TRBJ2-1|TRBV15|16|.|TRBD1
TGTGCCACCAGCAGAGATGTACAGGGGATAATCGATGAGCAGTTCTTC
CATSRDVQGIIDEQFF
>TRBJ1-2|TRBV29-1|15|few|TRBD1
TGCACGGCCGTGGGACAGGGCGTCGGGAACTATGGCTACACCTTC
CTAVGQGVGNYGYTF
>TRBJ2-7|TRBV11-3|13|.|.
TGTGCCAGCAGCTTAATAGGGGCAGCCGAGCAGTACTTC
CASSLIGAAEQYF
>TRBJ2-5|TRBV12-5|18|few|TRBD2
TGTGCTAGTGGTTTGGTACGGCTAGCGGGAGGTTTGCAAGAGACCCAGTACTTC
CASGLVRLAGGLQETQYF
>TRBJ2-3|TRBV5-5|13|many|.
TGTGCCAGCAGCTTGGGAGCCACAGATACGCAGTATTTT
CASSLGATDTQYF
>TRBJ1-3|TRBV20-1|14|few|.
TGCAGTGCTGGGGCACGCGGCTCTGGAAACACCATATATTTT
CSAGARGSGNTIYF
>TRBJ2-5|TRBV12-3/TRBV12-4|13|few|.
TGTGCCAGCAGATACTTAAACCAAGAGACCCAGTACTTC
CASRYLNQETQYF
>TRBJ2-5|TRBV10-3|16|.|TRBD2
TGTGCCATCAGTGAGTCGACCCCTAGCGGGAGTGGGACCCAGTACTTC
CAISESTPSGSGTQYF
>TRBJ2-3|TRBV4-1|16|many|.
TGCGCCAGCAGCCAAGTGAATCTAGTGAGCACAGATACGCAGTATTTT
CASSQVNLVSTDTQYF
>TRBJ2-3|TRBV6-5|15|few|.
TGTGCCAGCAGTTACACGGGGCCCACCCCACATACGCAGTATTTT
CASSYTGPTPHTQYF
>TRBJ2-3|TRBV7-9|14|few|.
TGTGCCAGCAGCGGAGATCAAACCCCAGATACGCAGTATTTT
CASSGDQTPDTQYF
>TRBJ1-1|TRBV20-1|13|.|.
TGCAGTGCCCGACATAGGGTGAACACTGAAGCTTTCTTT
CSARHRVNTEAFF
>TRBJ2-2|TRBV12-3/TRBV12-4|15|few|TRBD2
TGTGCCAGCAGTACCCCGGGACTAGCCACCGGGGAGCTGTTTTTT
CASSTPGLATGELFF
>TRBJ1-3|TRBV20-1|12|many|.
TGCAGTGCTAGGGAACAGGGTAGCACCATATATTTT
CSAREQGSTIYF
>TRBJ2-7|TRBV11-3|14|few|TRBD1
TGTGCCAGCAGACTAAGGGACAGCTCCTACGAGCAGTACTTC
CASRLRDSSYEQYF